The 30 T cell receptor beta chains reported below all come from one sample, sequenced in a study of CD8+CD57+ T cells in acquired aplastic anemia. It was patients with CD8+CD57+ cell expansion by flow cytometry who were chosen for sequencing. Genomic DNA served as template for TCR beta VDJ and CDR3 profiling. TCRdb re-called the reads through MiXCR, storing one row per CDR3 protein. The profile shows under 350,000 distinct CDR3 sequences, approximately 60% of them singletons. Sample: sorted CD4+, CD8+, or CD8+CD57+ T cells (not recorded which) from PBMCs. These TCRs come from a human donor with aplastic anemia.

V usage is TRBV10-3 and J usage is TRBJ2-1; possibly TRBD1 or TRBD2 for D (5 bases each). The V end was cut by 8 bases, the J end by 8 bases, with 10 bases between. Germline loops: CDR1 ENHRY, CDR2 SYGVKD. CDR3 length: 11 amino acids. CDR3 nucleotides: TGTGCCATCCAAGGGGACGATGAGCAGTTCTTC. It is translated as CAIQGDDEQFF.

This clonotype was seen repeatedly, ten times or more. The gene calls are TRBV11-2 and TRBJ2-2; 7 nucleotides match TRBD1. This CDR3 has 15 residues. The germline gives CDR1 SGHAT, CDR2 FQNNGV. V dropped 1 base and J dropped 3; count of bases not matched to a gene: 2. CDR3 sequence: CASSLGTGDTGELFF. The CDR3, as DNA: TGTGCCAGCAGCTTAGGGACAGGCGACACCGGGGAGCTGTTTTTT.

The V gene is TRBV10-1, the J gene TRBJ2-3, with D unresolved. The length of the CDR3 is 15 residues. The germline V and J ends were trimmed by 6 bases and 2 bases, with 15 bases remaining between them. Looked up from germline, CDR1 is WNHNN and CDR2 is SYGVQD (reference sequence). The CDR3 reads CASSYPDTLTDTQYF. As DNA, the CDR3 is TGCGCCAGCAGCTATCCTGATACCCTCACAGATACGCAGTATTTT.

A word on this clonotype: A read error is likely, as this CDR3 ends without the conserved phenylalanine or tryptophan. The gene calls are TRBV19 and TRBJ2-3; tentative D call: TRBD2 (7 bases). V lost 0 bases and J 0 bases, leaving 10 bases between the germline ends. CDR1 is LNHDA and CDR2 is SQIVND in the germline V gene (reference sequence). CDR3 length equals 16 residues. The CDR3, as DNA: TGTGCCAGTAGTATAGAGGCGGGGGCTAGCACAGATACGCAGTATTTA. This encodes CASSIEAGASTDTQYL.

The chain combines TRBV5-6 with TRBJ1-2, with 8 bases identical to TRBD1. J lost 6 bases, V lost 0 bases, and 7 bases had no gene match. The CDR3 has 15 residues. The germline V gene encodes CDR1 SGHDT and CDR2 YYEEEE. The CDR3 coding sequence is TGTGCCAGCAGCTTGGTCCTACAGGGGGAAGATGGCTACACCTTC. This translates into CASSLVLQGEDGYTF.

This clonotype was counted a single time. The conserved phenylalanine or tryptophan normally closing the CDR3 is absent here, so this likely arose from a read error. The DNA is left out, because the CDR3 cannot be placed on it with certainty; the CDR3 is given as TCRdb lists it. The chain couples TRBV10-1 to TRBJ2-5; TRBD2, the D gene given by the table, was not confirmed from the DNA. The CDR3 contains 10 residues when both ends are counted. CDR1 is WNHNN, CDR2 SYGVQD, per germline (reference sequence). CDR3 sequence: CASSERRETL.

A single count supports this clonotype. The V gene is TRBV10-3, the J gene TRBJ2-5; 16 nucleotides agree with TRBD2. This CDR3 contains 17 residues. CDR1 and CDR2 (germline): ENHRY, SYGVKD. The junction had 8 bases not matched to a gene; V was cut back by 6 bases and J by 4 bases. CDR3 DNA sequence: TGTGCCATCAGCCGGGGACTAGCGGGGGGGCCGGGAGAGACCCAGTACTTC. The encoded protein is CAISRGLAGGPGETQYF.

This clonotype was seen only once. The chain combines TRBV5-1 with TRBJ2-5; 7 nucleotides align to TRBD1. CDR3 length equals 15 residues. J lost 3 bases, V lost 0 bases, and 5 bases had no gene match. The germline V gene encodes CDR1 SGHRS and CDR2 YFSETQ. The CDR3 sequence is CASSLGGQGEETQYF. For the CDR3, the DNA is TGCGCCAGCAGCTTGGGGGGGCAGGGGGAAGAGACCCAGTACTTC. Based on the CDR3 plus reference TRBV5-1 and TRBJ2-5, the full variable domain is KAGVTQTPRYLIKTRGQQVTLSCSPISGHRSVSWYQQTPGQGLQFLFEYFSETQRNKGNFPGRFSGRQFSNSRSEMNVSTLELGDSALYLCASSLGGQGEETQYFGPGTRLLVL.

The CDR3 here is CASSYAPWSFEQYF. The CDR3 DNA is TGTGCCAGCAGTTACGCACCGTGGAGCTTCGAGCAGTACTTC. V and J are TRBV6-5 and TRBJ2-7; D gene ambiguous. The V and J ends lost 2 bases and 6 bases respectively, with 14 bases between them. The CDR3 spans 14 residues. Germline loops: CDR1 MNHEY, CDR2 SVGAGI.

This clonotype was seen a single time. The chain joins TRBV3-1 to TRBJ2-5; either TRBD1 or TRBD2 may fit D (5 bases each). Germline V gene lookup returns CDR1 LGHDT and CDR2 YNNKEL (reference sequence). This CDR3 contains 16 residues. Deletions cut 0 bases from V and 1 base from J, with 12 bases between. The CDR3 reads CASSQDFGATQETQYF. The CDR3 DNA sequence: TGTGCCAGCAGCCAAGATTTCGGGGCAACCCAAGAGACCCAGTACTTC.

The chain recombines TRBV7-3 with TRBJ2-3; TRBD1 might be the D (7 bases). The CDR3 contains 16 residues. The V and J ends lost 6 bases and 7 bases respectively, with 23 bases between them. Germline CDR1 SGHTA, CDR2 FQGTGA. The CDR3 loop reads CASSGTGEARVYTQYF. In DNA form, the CDR3 reads TGTGCCAGCAGTGGAACAGGGGAGGCCAGGGTTTATACGCAGTATTTT.

The V gene is TRBV7-9, the J gene TRBJ1-1; 9 bases line up with TRBD1. The CDR3 runs to 12 residues. Germline-derived CDR1 and CDR2 are SEHNR and FQNEAQ (reference sequence). V shed 2 bases, J shed 11 bases, and the junction held 3 bases outside the gene matches. CDR3 nucleotides: TGTGCCAGCAGCTTAAGACAGGGGGAGGCTTTCTTT. This encodes CASSLRQGEAFF.

The CDR3 coding sequence is TGTGCCAGCAGTGAAGGGACGACAGATACGCAGTATTTT. Amino acid sequence: CASSEGTTDTQYF. The chain uses TRBV2 and TRBJ2-3; no clear D. V was shortened by 1 base and J by 3 bases, with 5 bases between the two germline ends. The germline CDR1 and CDR2 sequences are SNHLY and FYNNEI. This CDR3 contains 13 residues.

The V call is TRBV11-3, the J call TRBJ2-7; no reliable D call. The CDR3 consists of 15 residues. Trimming shortened V by 5 bases and J by 2 bases, and 16 bases separated the two germline ends. Germline-derived CDR1 and CDR2 are SGHNT and YENEEA. The CDR3 coding sequence is TGTGCCAGCAGCCCCGGTGATGGCCGAACCTACGAGCAGTACTTC. It specifies CASSPGDGRTYEQYF. Based on the CDR3 plus reference TRBV11-3 and TRBJ2-7, the full variable domain is EAGVVQSPRYKIIEKKQPVAFWCNPISGHNTLYWYLQNLGQGPELLIRYENEEAVDDSQLPKDRFSAERLKGVDSTLKIQPAELGDSAVYLCASSPGDGRTYEQYFGPGTRLTVT.

Concerning this clonotype itself: A read error may explain this, as a much larger clone is one base away. The J gene is TRBJ2-3, the V gene TRBV7-2; unclear D gene. In germline, CDR1 is SGHTA, CDR2 FQGNSA. Trimming pared 1 base from V and 4 bases from J, leaving 6 bases between. There are 13 residues in the CDR3. The CDR3 DNA reads TGTGCCAGCAGCTTAGGGGTGGCAGATACGCAGTATTTT. Its protein is CASSLGVADTQYF.

Many counts were recorded for this clonotype. The rearrangement links TRBV2 to TRBJ1-2; TRBD1 matches 7 bases. CDR3 length: 17 residues. CDR1 is SNHLY, CDR2 FYNNEI, per germline. The V segment lost 5 bases and the J segment 4 bases; nucleotides outside the gene matches: 16. The CDR3 is CASSRPGQSTPGYGYTF. The CDR3 nucleotides are TGTGCCAGCAGTCGACCGGGACAGAGTACCCCGGGCTATGGCTACACCTTC.

Notes on this clonotype: Its ends do not fully match the called genes, so a read error is possible. The CDR3 region has the DNA TGTGCCAGCGCTAGCGGGAGGGCCGGAGAGACCCAGTGCTTC. It yields the protein CASASGRAGETQCF. J is TRBJ2-5 and V is TRBV2; 12 nucleotides agree with TRBD2. The length of the CDR3 is 14 residues. From germline, CDR1 is SNHLY and CDR2 FYNNEI.

Of note for this clonotype: A junction end diverges from the germline sequence, so it may reflect a read error. CDR3 sequence: CASSQKVFQDYNEQFF. The CDR3 nucleotides read TGCGCCAGCAGCCAAAAGGTCTTTCAGGACTACAATGAGCAGTTCTTC. V is TRBV7-3 and J is TRBJ2-1; D gene uncertain. The CDR3 length is 16 residues. Germline CDR1 and CDR2: SGHTA and FQGTGA.

The V gene is TRBV7-9, the J gene TRBJ2-7, with TRBD2 matching 8 bases. V was clipped by 11 bases and J by 2 bases; unmatched bases: 5. Germline V gives CDR1 SEHNR, CDR2 FQNEAQ (reference sequence). This CDR3 contains 12 residues. CDR3 protein: CAAGGGPYEQYF. Here the CDR3 DNA reads TGTGCCGCCGGGGGGGGCCCCTACGAGCAGTACTTC.

The chain carries TRBV7-9 and TRBJ1-6, with a tentative D call TRBD1 (5 bases). V was trimmed by 2 bases and J by 5 bases, leaving 13 bases between them. This CDR3 spans 16 amino acids. Per the germline V gene, CDR1 is SEHNR and CDR2 is FQNEAQ (reference sequence). CDR3 amino acids: CASSLQSSGHNSPLHF. The CDR3 DNA reads as TGTGCCAGCAGCTTACAGTCCTCGGGACATAATTCACCCCTCCACTTT. Full variable domain (missing parts from reference TRBV7-9 and TRBJ1-6): DTGVSQNPRHKITKRGQNVTFRCDPISEHNRLYWYRQTLGQGPEFLTYFQNEAQLEKSRLLSDRFSAERPKGSFSTLEIQRTEQGDSAMYLCASSLQSSGHNSPLHFGNGTRLTVT.

This rearrangement joins TRBV12-3 or TRBV12-4 to TRBJ1-2; no firm D call. CDR3 length: 13 residues. V lost 5 bases and J lost 4, with 11 bases in between. CDR3 DNA: TGTGCCAGCAGTACTGACCTTTTCTATGGCTACACCTTC. Amino acids: CASSTDLFYGYTF.

The CDR3 sequence: CATRGDSYEQYF. The CDR3 DNA reads as TGTGCCACCAGGGGGGACTCCTACGAGCAGTACTTC. The chain recombines TRBV24-1 with TRBJ2-7; tentatively, D is TRBD1 or TRBD2 (5 bases each). Germline V gene data show CDR1 as KGHDR and CDR2 as SFDVKD. The CDR3 spans 12 residues. V lost 7 bases and J lost 0, with 6 bases in between.

The chain has TRBV9 and TRBJ2-1, with D possibly TRBD2 on 5 matching bases. V was cut by 7 bases and J by 6 bases, with 8 bases left in between. This CDR3 is built from 11 residues. Germline V gene data show CDR1 as SGDLS and CDR2 as YYNGEE. The CDR3 spells CASGRANEQFF. The CDR3 DNA follows: TGTGCCAGCGGGAGAGCCAATGAGCAGTTCTTC.

The genes are TRBV24-1 and TRBJ2-3; 9 nucleotides line up with TRBD2. Trimming took 4 bases from V and 4 from J; bases not matched to a gene: 2. The CDR3 spans 14 residues. CDR1 KGHDR and CDR2 SFDVKD come from the germline V gene. Here the CDR3 DNA reads TGTGCCACCAGTGAGGCGGGGGGGTCAGATACGCAGTATTTT. Amino acids: CATSEAGGSDTQYF.

On this clonotype itself: Its ends do not fully match the called genes, so a read error is possible. V gene TRBV5-1 combines with J gene TRBJ1-5; D ambiguous. Per germline, CDR1 SGHRS and CDR2 YFSETQ. This CDR3 region has 15 residues. The CDR3 region is CAGSLDGDSNQPQHF. The CDR3 nucleotides are TGCGCCGGCAGCTTGGACGGGGATAGCAATCAGCCCCAGCATTTT.

A single count supports this clonotype. The gene calls are TRBV5-1 and TRBJ2-5, with TRBD1 matching over 8 bases. Germline assignment: CDR1 SGHRS and CDR2 YFSETQ. The CDR3 length is 15 residues. V gave up 2 bases and J gave up 5 bases; unmatched junction bases: 8. This chain's CDR3 is CASSFAIQGVETQYF. CDR3 DNA sequence: TGCGCCAGCAGCTTCGCGATACAGGGGGTGGAGACCCAGTACTTC.

The chain is built from TRBV7-3 and TRBJ2-3, with D possibly being TRBD2 (6 bases). Germline V lookup: CDR1 SGHTA, CDR2 FQGTGA. CDR3 length: 17 residues. The ends were cut back, 4 bases at V and 0 bases at J, with 17 bases in the middle. The CDR3 sequence: CASSSRGGKNSTDTQYF. The CDR3 DNA reads as TGTGCCAGCAGCTCAAGGGGCGGGAAAAATAGCACAGATACGCAGTATTTT.

This chain joins TRBV5-1 and TRBJ2-4; TRBD2 matches at 14 bases. This CDR3 is built from 18 residues. The junction had 7 bases not matched to a gene; V was cut back by 5 bases and J by 0 bases. The germline CDR1 and CDR2 sequences are SGHRS and YFSETQ. CDR3 residues: CASRLGLAGGVAKNIQYF. CDR3 in DNA: TGCGCCAGCAGACTAGGACTAGCGGGAGGCGTAGCCAAAAACATTCAGTACTTC.

The chain recombines TRBV19 with TRBJ1-1, with D maybe TRBD1 (5 bases). This CDR3 has 12 residues. Germline lookup yields CDR1 LNHDA and CDR2 SQIVND (reference sequence). V was cut by 3 bases and J by 6 bases, with 8 bases left in between. The CDR3 bases are TGTGCCAGTAGTATGGGGGGGGCTGAAGCTTTCTTT. Translated, it gives CASSMGGAEAFF.

The rearrangement joins TRBV10-3 to TRBJ1-2, with a possible D match to TRBD1 (5 bases). With 8 bases removed from V and 3 bases from J, the gap between germline ends came to 13 bases. The CDR3 has 13 residues. CDR1 is ENHRY and CDR2 is SYGVKD in the germline V gene. CDR3 region: CAIGARDDYGYTF. The CDR3 bases are TGTGCCATCGGGGCCAGGGACGACTATGGCTACACCTTC.